This entry describes one T cell receptor beta chain. Antigen specificity is unknown. TCRdb re-called the reads with MiXCR, one entry per CDR3 protein. The sample consists of roughly 920,000 distinct CDR3 sequences, around a third of them appearing once. The data are from a study of T cell repertoires in cytomegalovirus infection. This CDR3 has 13 amino acids. Looked up from germline, CDR1 is MNHNS and CDR2 is SASEGT. J gave up 1 base and V 8 bases, and 1 base lay outside the gene matches. The TCR was taken from a human donor in good health (CMV status not recorded). Some clones in this sample may be carry-over from other donors' samples. Sequences were derived from cultured CD8+ T cells from PBMCs, sampled from culture after CMV antigen stimulation. The gene calls are TRBV6-1 and TRBJ2-3, with 9 bases identical to TRBD1. The CDR3 DNA is TGTGCCAGCGGGGACAGGGGCACAGATACGCAGTATTTT. It specifies CASGDRGTDTQYF.